A selection of T cell receptor beta chains follows, all from one sample in a study of a mutant IDH1 vaccine in newly diagnosed glioma. These receptors have no known antigen. The protocol was immunoSEQ multiplex PCR, while the TCRdb copy is restricted to in-frame clones and leaves out a portion. Of roughly 11,000 clones in the sample, about nine tenths were seen once. This specimen was PBMCs, taken from a glioma patient whose treatment included an IDH1 peptide vaccine. These receptors were collected from a woman aged 40-49 years with glioma. Some clones in this sample may be carry-over from other donors' samples. Both conserved end residues are trimmed from each CDR3. The order of the fields is J gene, V gene, CDR3 protein.

TRBJ2-6 | TRBV10-1 | ASSLGRGANVLT
TRBJ1-4 | TRBV7-9 | ASSPRTGKRSNEKLF
TRBJ1-2 | TRBV4-1 | ASSQEWGAIGYGYT
TRBJ1-1 | TRBV7-2 | ASRELRGTQTEAF
TRBJ2-5 | TRBV28 | ASSFGRFGGETQY
TRBJ1-4 | TRBV6-5 | ASRDGNNEKLF
TRBJ1-2 | TRBV14 | ASSHRRTGTGGYT
TRBJ1-1 | TRBV9 | ASSVQQGAAAEAF
TRBJ2-3 | TRBV5-1 | ASSSGRGITDTQY
TRBJ2-7 | TRBV27 | ASKKGYEQY
TRBJ1-1 | TRBV19 | ASGLQGQNTEAF
TRBJ2-1 | TRBV6-5 | ASSVSGRNHNEQF
TRBJ1-5 | TRBV28 | ASSYLGTGKQPQH
TRBJ2-7 | TRBV5-1 | ASSSGADSYEQY
TRBJ1-4 | TRBV10-3 | AISESSGEKLF
TRBJ2-1 | TRBV11-2 | ASSLGGAYNEQF
TRBJ1-5 | TRBV5-1 | AINLEGPQH
TRBJ2-7 | TRBV29-1 | SVVPGERYEQY
TRBJ1-1 | TRBV6-5 | ASRAGQRRGTEAF
TRBJ1-1 | TRBV19 | ASSEQLNTEAF
TRBJ1-1 | TRBV29-1 | SVVRVLNTEAF
TRBJ2-3 | TRBV30 | AWTKGTSVGDTQY
TRBJ2-6 | TRBV6-1 | ASNGGSSGANVLT
TRBJ1-1 | TRBV30 | AWSPHSTEAF
TRBJ1-2 | TRBV27 | ASSPTSKTGALYGYT
TRBJ1-1 | TRBV5-1 | ASSFTDRANTEAF
TRBJ2-7 | TRBV27 | ASKVAQSSYEQY
TRBJ2-6 | TRBV30 | ACLRDRGPSGANVLT
TRBJ1-4 | TRBV2 | ASSPGDSEKLF
TRBJ2-7 | TRBV5-1 | ATAPSGGTYEQY
TRBJ1-1 | TRBV5-1 | ASSPNDQNTEAF
TRBJ2-4 | TRBV10-3 | AISATGGLNIQY
- | TRBV27 | AGRWKYEQY
TRBJ1-5 | TRBV30 | AWADRANQPQH
TRBJ1-2 | TRBV13 | ASSLRRGNGYT
TRBJ2-7 | TRBV7-2 | ASSLRRGVSSYEQY
TRBJ1-4 | TRBV29-1 | SVTPGADEKLF
TRBJ1-5 | TRBV30 | AWSVGGLGNQPQH
TRBJ1-1 | TRBV20-1 | SARVQGGAF
TRBJ2-1 | TRBV27 | ASSLFAGAYNEQF
TRBJ1-1 | TRBV11-3 | ASSLRGANTEAF
TRBJ2-7 | TRBV7-2 | ASSLVDDYEQY
TRBJ1-6 | TRBV6-1 | ASSDIGGGYSPLH
TRBJ1-1 | TRBV28 | ASSLTSDNTEAF
TRBJ1-1 | TRBV21-1 | ASSQEQRLNTEAF
TRBJ2-5 | TRBV4-2 | ASSQARTGQETQY
TRBJ2-1 | TRBV7-9 | ASSSQGNEQF
TRBJ1-1 | TRBV6-6 | ASSRTDLLRPEAF
TRBJ2-7 | TRBV2 | ASMTGLSSYEQY
TRBJ2-5 | TRBV5-4 | ASSFLGTSGETQY
TRBJ1-1 | TRBV6-5 | ASSYEVNTEAF
TRBJ2-7 | TRBV10-3 | AISERTGGFYEQY
TRBJ1-3 | TRBV28 | ASTEGHQGNTIY
TRBJ1-2 | TRBV7-9 | ASSLAVEGKGYGYT